The rows below give T cell receptor beta chains drawn from one sample of a study of cytomegalovirus exposure and HLA in healthy donors. Generated by immunoSEQ multiplex PCR, the TCRdb table keeps only in-frame clones and is missing some. In all, the sample yields some 160,000 clones. The sequenced sample was PBMCs. These receptors were taken from a man under 40 in good health and CMV-seronegative. Both conserved end residues are part of each CDR3. Fields, in order: J gene, V gene, D gene, CDR3 DNA, CDR3 protein. A D gene is named only where the DNA matches it firmly.

>TRBJ2-5|TRBV7-8|NA
TGTGCCAGCGGCTTAGGGGGTAGCGGAAAAGAGACCCAGTACTTC
CASGLGGSGKETQYF
>TRBJ1-2|TRBV7-8|NA
TGTGCCAGCAGCGCAAGGGGACACGTGCTATGGGGCTACACCTTC
CASSARGHVLWGYTF
>TRBJ2-1|TRBV4-2|NA
TGTGCCAGCAGCCAGACACAGGCAGGGAATGAGCAGTTCTTC
CASSQTQAGNEQFF
>TRBJ2-4|TRBV30|NA
TGTGCCTGCTCCCTAGGTTGGATGGCCAAAAACATTCAGTACTTC
CACSLGWMAKNIQYF
>TRBJ2-7|TRBV10-3|TRBD2
TGTGCCACCGGAGCGTCCGGGACTAGCGCAACCTACGAGCAGTACTTC
CATGASGTSATYEQYF
>TRBJ1-1|TRBV7-9|NA
TGTGCCAGCAGCTTACGTTACGGGGGGAACACTGAAGCTTTCTTT
CASSLRYGGNTEAFF
>TRBJ2-2|TRBV19|NA
TGTGCCAGCCGGGAGCACACCGGGGAGCTGTTTTTT
CASREHTGELFF
>TRBJ2-7|TRBV9|TRBD1
TGTGCCAGCAGCACAGGGGGGACCCGTGGTGAGCAGTACTTC
CASSTGGTRGEQYF
>TRBJ1-2|TRBV5-1|TRBD1
TGCGCCAGCAGCTTGGAGGGGACAGGGTATGGCTACACCTTC
CASSLEGTGYGYTF
>TRBJ1-2|TRBV18|TRBD1
TGTGCCAGCTCAGTAGCCCGGACAGGGGGCGTTCACTATGGCTACACCTTC
CASSVARTGGVHYGYTF
>TRBJ1-5|TRBV10-3|TRBD1
TGTGCCATCAGTGAGTCGACTCGACAGGGGGCCCAGCCCCAGCATTTT
CAISESTRQGAQPQHF
>TRBJ2-1|TRBV7-2|TRBD2
TGTGCCAGCAGCTTAGTGGGACTAGCGGGAGATGGGAACAATGAGCAGTTCTTC
CASSLVGLAGDGNNEQFF
>TRBJ2-1|TRBV7-2|TRBD2
TGTGCCAGCAGCTTGTGGACTAGCGGGAGTAATGAGCAGTTCTTC
CASSLWTSGSNEQFF
>TRBJ1-1|TRBV7-9|NA
TGTGCCGGCGCCCCGGAGCTCACAGGTGAAGCTTTCTTT
CAGAPELTGEAFF
>TRBJ1-4|TRBV14|NA
TGTGCCAGCAGCCAAGATATGGCTTCAGGTAATGAAAAACTGTTTTTT
CASSQDMASGNEKLFF
>TRBJ1-3|TRBV18|TRBD1
TGTGCCAGCTCACCAGGACAGGGGGCTAACACCATATATTTT
CASSPGQGANTIYF
>TRBJ2-3|TRBV7-2|NA
TGTGCCAGCAGCTTAAACGGGATCGGCACAGATACGCAGTATTTT
CASSLNGIGTDTQYF
>TRBJ1-3|TRBV28|TRBD1
TGTGCCAGTTGGACAGGGAGAAACACCATATATTTT
CASWTGRNTIYF
>TRBJ2-7|TRBV4-3|TRBD2
TGCGCCAGCAGCCAACTAGCGGGGGGACCCTACGAGCAGTACTTC
CASSQLAGGPYEQYF
>TRBJ2-7|TRBV15|NA
TGTGCCACCAGCCGGGACTTGCCCTACGAGCAGTACTTC
CATSRDLPYEQYF
>TRBJ2-5|TRBV2|NA
TGTGCCAGCAGGTTCGGGTCACTCACCCAAGAGACCCAGTACTTC
CASRFGSLTQETQYF
>TRBJ1-6|TRBV4-3|NA
TGCGCCAGCAGCCAAGATAGCGTCCCACTGCATAATTCACCCCTCCACTTT
CASSQDSVPLHNSPLHF
>TRBJ2-7|TRBV5-1|TRBD2
TGCGCCAGCAGGAAGAGCGGGAGTGGTTACGAGCAGTACTTC
CASRKSGSGYEQYF
>TRBJ2-2|TRBV10-2|TRBD1
TGCGCCAGCAGTGCGACAGGGGGCGCGAACACCGGGGAGCTGTTTTTT
CASSATGGANTGELFF
>TRBJ1-2|TRBV28|TRBD1
TGTGCCAGCAGCCTTGGGGCAGGGGGCGGTGGCTACACCTTC
CASSLGAGGGGYTF
>TRBJ1-4|TRBV6-1|TRBD1
TGTGCCAGCAGTGTTGGAGACAGGGGCCTTAATGAAAAACTGTTTTTT
CASSVGDRGLNEKLFF
>TRBJ2-3|TRBV29-1|NA
TGCAGCGCGGCGTTTGGAGGGGCTAGCACAGATACGCAGTATTTT
CSAAFGGASTDTQYF
>TRBJ1-3|TRBV14|NA
TGTGCCAGCAGCCAAGCCGCGGGCCCCTCTGGAAACACCATATATTTT
CASSQAAGPSGNTIYF
>TRBJ2-5|TRBV27|NA
TGTGCCAGCAGTTCAATCGGGGAGACCCAGTACTTC
CASSSIGETQYF
>TRBJ2-5|TRBV10-3|TRBD1
TGTGCCATCAGACCGACTACCGACAGGGGGCTTGAGACCCAGTACTTC
CAIRPTTDRGLETQYF
>TRBJ2-1|TRBV29-1|TRBD2
TGCAGCGTTGAATCTTTTAGGACTAGCGGGAGAGGCCATGAGCAGTTCTTC
CSVESFRTSGRGHEQFF
>TRBJ1-3|TRBV15|NA
TGTGCCACCAGCAAAGACAGAAGCTCTGGAAACACCATATATTTT
CATSKDRSSGNTIYF
>TRBJ1-5|TRBV9|NA
TGTGCCAGCAGCGTAGGGCTGATCAATCAGCCCCAGCATTTT
CASSVGLINQPQHF
>TRBJ2-2|TRBV5-1|NA
TGCGCCAGCAGCTTGTTTGGGAGGACGAACACCGGGGAGCTGTTTTTT
CASSLFGRTNTGELFF
>TRBJ1-5|TRBV25-1|NA
TGTGCCAGCAGTGGTCAACCCGGGGGAGATAGCAATCAGCCCCAGCATTTT
CASSGQPGGDSNQPQHF
>TRBJ2-3|TRBV7-9|NA
TGTGCCAGCAGCTCCGGGGGAGAAACAGATACGCAGTATTTT
CASSSGGETDTQYF
>TRBJ2-7|TRBV18|NA
TGTGCCAGCTCACCCTCGACTAGTTCTACGTATGACGAGCAGTACTTC
CASSPSTSSTYDEQYF
>TRBJ1-4|TRBV5-8|NA
TGTGCCAGCAGTTTTAGGGCCGCGGGAGGTGAAAAACTGTTTTTT
CASSFRAAGGEKLFF
>TRBJ2-5|TRBV5-4|TRBD1
TGTGCCAGCAGCGGCGGACAGGGGGCTCTACAAGAGACCCAGTACTTC
CASSGGQGALQETQYF
>TRBJ1-2|TRBV4-3|TRBD1
TGCGCCAGCAGCCAAGGTCGACAGGGGGGGAGCGGCTACACCTTC
CASSQGRQGGSGYTF
>TRBJ2-1|TRBV5-6|TRBD2
TGTGCCAGCAGCTCTGGACTAGCGGGAGAGAATGAGCAGTTCTTC
CASSSGLAGENEQFF
>TRBJ2-7|TRBV19|NA
TGTGCCAGTAGTAGTCGGGAACAGGGATTCTACGAGCAGTACTTC
CASSSREQGFYEQYF
>TRBJ2-3|TRBV5-5|TRBD2
TGTGCCAGCCGGGAGGGTGGCACAGATACGCAGTATTTT
CASREGGTDTQYF
>TRBJ1-3|TRBV6-5|NA
TGTGCCTCAAGAGGGAGGGTATCTGGAAACACCATATATTTT
CASRGRVSGNTIYF
>TRBJ1-1|TRBV11-3|NA
TGTGCCAGCAGCTTTGGTGGCGGGGGAGAAGCTTTCTTT
CASSFGGGGEAFF
>TRBJ2-7|TRBV7-9|TRBD1
TGTGCCAGCAGCGGGACAGGGGGCTACGAGCAGTACTTC
CASSGTGGYEQYF
>TRBJ2-2|TRBV25-1|NA
TGTGCCAGCAGACCTACACGGGTTGGCGGGGAGCTGTTTTTT
CASRPTRVGGELFF
>TRBJ1-5|TRBV2|NA
TGTGCCAGCAGTGAGTGGAGATCGTATAGCAATCAGCCCCAGCATTTT
CASSEWRSYSNQPQHF
>TRBJ2-7|TRBV28|NA
TGTGCCAGCAGTACTTACTACGAGCAGTACTTC
CASSTYYEQYF
>TRBJ2-3|TRBV19|TRBD2
TGTGCCAGTAGTATTCAGCGGGACTCAGATACGCAGTATTTT
CASSIQRDSDTQYF